The source of this T cell receptor beta chain is a study of T-cell reconstitution after alpha-beta-depleted transplantation in children. The study's findings and limits: A year had passed since transplant, and T-cell counts and diversity by then came mostly from newly produced T cells. By about two months after transplant, alpha-beta T cells reportedly arose from several hundred graft clones that had expanded.

Unique molecular identifiers tagged the TCRbeta library. A single record per CDR3 protein comes from TCRdb applying MiXCR to the PCR reads. The top ten clones hold around 14% of a sample with around 600,000 distinct CDR3 sequences, around 23% of them seen once. For this clonotype: Its antigen is unknown.

Germline CDR1 SGHTA, CDR2 FQGNSA. Trimming at V came to 0 bases and at J to 1 base, leaving 2 bases not matched to a gene. The length of the CDR3 is 15 residues. The J gene is TRBJ2-5, the V gene TRBV7-2, with 7 positions matching TRBD1. The TCR was taken from a boy in the first two years of life who had a stem cell transplant for acute myeloid leukemia, so the T cells may come from the graft donor. The sequenced sample was PBMCs, mostly from graft donor cells, obtained 360 days after TCRalphabeta/CD19-depleted stem cell transplant. CDR3 in amino acids: CTSSLAGTVQETQYF. In DNA, the CDR3 is TGTACCAGCAGCTTAGCTGGGACAGTCCAAGAGACCCAGTACTTC.